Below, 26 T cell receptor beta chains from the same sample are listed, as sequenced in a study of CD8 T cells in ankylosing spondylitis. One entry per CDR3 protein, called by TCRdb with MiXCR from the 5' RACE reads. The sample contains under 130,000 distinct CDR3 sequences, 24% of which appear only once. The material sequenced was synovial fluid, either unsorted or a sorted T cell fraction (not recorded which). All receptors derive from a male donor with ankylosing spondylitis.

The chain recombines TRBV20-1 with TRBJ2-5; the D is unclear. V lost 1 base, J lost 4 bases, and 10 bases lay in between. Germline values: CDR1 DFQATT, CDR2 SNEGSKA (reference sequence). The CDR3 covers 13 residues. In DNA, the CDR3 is TGCAGTGCTAGAGTTCCGGTGGGAGAGACCCAGTACTTC. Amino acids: CSARVPVGETQYF.

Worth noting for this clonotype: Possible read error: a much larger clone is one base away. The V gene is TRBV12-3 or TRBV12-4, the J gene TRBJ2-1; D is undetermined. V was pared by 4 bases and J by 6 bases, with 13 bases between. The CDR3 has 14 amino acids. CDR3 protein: CASSYRSGGNEQFF. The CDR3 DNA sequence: TGTGCCAGCAGTTACCGGTCTGGCGGCAATGAGCAGTTCTTC.

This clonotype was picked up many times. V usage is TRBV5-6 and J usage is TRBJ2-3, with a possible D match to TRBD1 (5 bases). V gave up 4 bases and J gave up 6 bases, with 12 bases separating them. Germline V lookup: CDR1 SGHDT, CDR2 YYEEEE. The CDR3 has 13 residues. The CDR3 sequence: CASSVKGPDTQYF. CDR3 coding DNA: TGTGCCAGCAGCGTTAAGGGGCCCGATACGCAGTATTTT.

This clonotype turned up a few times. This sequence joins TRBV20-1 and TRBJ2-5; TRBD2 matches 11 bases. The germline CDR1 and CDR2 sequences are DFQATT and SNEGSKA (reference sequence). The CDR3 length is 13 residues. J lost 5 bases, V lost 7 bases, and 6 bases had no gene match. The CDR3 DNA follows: TGCAGTGAGACTAGCGGGAATGGGGAGACCCAGTACTTC. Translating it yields CSETSGNGETQYF.

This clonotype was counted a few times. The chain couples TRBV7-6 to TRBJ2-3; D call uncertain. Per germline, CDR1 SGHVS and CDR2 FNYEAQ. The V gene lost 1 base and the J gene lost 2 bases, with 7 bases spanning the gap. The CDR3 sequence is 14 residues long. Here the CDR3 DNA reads TGTGCCAGCAGCTTAGTCGGGCACACAGATACGCAGTATTTT. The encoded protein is CASSLVGHTDTQYF.

CDR3 nucleotides: TGCAGCGTTGTTACTAGCGGGGCCTACAATGAGCAGTTCTTC. Its translation is CSVVTSGAYNEQFF. This rearrangement joins TRBV29-1 to TRBJ2-1, with 10 nucleotides matching TRBD2. V lost 4 bases, J lost 2 bases, and 2 bases stayed unmatched. The CDR3 extends over 14 amino acids. Germline V gene lookup returns CDR1 SQVTM and CDR2 ANQGSEA.

The CDR3 DNA is TGCGCCAGCAGCATAGAGACTAGCGGGGATACGCAGTATTTT. It encodes CASSIETSGDTQYF. This chain uses TRBV5-1 with TRBJ2-3, with 10 bases that match TRBD2. Germline V gene sequence: CDR1 SGHRS, CDR2 YFSETQ. The CDR3 spans 14 residues. J gave up 6 bases and V 4 bases, and 5 bases lay outside the gene matches.

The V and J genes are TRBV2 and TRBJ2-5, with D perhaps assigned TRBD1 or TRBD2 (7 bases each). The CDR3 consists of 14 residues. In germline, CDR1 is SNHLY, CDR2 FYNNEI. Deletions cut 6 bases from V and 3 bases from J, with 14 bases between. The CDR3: CASSLTGREETQYF. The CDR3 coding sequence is TGTGCCAGCAGCCTGACAGGGAGGGAAGAGACCCAGTACTTC.

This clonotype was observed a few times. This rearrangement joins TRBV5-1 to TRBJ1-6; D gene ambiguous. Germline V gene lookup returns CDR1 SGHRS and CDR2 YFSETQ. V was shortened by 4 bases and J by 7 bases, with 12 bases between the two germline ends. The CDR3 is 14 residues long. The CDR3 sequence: CASSLRAGNSPLHF. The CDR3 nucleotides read TGCGCCAGCAGCCTACGGGCTGGAAATTCACCCCTCCACTTT.

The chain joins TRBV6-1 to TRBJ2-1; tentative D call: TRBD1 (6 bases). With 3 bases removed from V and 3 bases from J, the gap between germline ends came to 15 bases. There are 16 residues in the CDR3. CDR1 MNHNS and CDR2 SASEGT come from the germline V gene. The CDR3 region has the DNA TGTGCCAGCAGTGAGACCCTCCACAGGGACTACAATGAGCAGTTCTTC. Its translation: CASSETLHRDYNEQFF.

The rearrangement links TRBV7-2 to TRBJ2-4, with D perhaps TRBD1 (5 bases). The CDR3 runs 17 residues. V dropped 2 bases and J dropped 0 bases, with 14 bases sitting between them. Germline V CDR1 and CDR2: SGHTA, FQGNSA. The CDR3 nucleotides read TGTGCCAGCAGCTTAAGGGGCCAGGCTCTAGCCAAAAACATTCAGTACTTC. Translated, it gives CASSLRGQALAKNIQYF.

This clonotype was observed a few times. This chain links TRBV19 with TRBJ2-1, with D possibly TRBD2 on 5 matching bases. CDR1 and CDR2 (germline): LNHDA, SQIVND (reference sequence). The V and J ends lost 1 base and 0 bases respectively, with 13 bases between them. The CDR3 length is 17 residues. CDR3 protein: CASSIGRAGDSYNEQFF. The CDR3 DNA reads TGTGCCAGTAGTATAGGGCGGGCCGGGGACTCCTACAATGAGCAGTTCTTC.

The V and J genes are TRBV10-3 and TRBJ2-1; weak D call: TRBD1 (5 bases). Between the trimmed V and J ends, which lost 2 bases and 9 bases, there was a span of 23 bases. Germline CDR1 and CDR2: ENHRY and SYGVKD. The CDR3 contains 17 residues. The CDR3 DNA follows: TGTGCCATCAGTGAGGAAAGTGGTTTCGGACACTCTGGTGAGCAGTTCTTC. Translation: CAISEESGFGHSGEQFF.

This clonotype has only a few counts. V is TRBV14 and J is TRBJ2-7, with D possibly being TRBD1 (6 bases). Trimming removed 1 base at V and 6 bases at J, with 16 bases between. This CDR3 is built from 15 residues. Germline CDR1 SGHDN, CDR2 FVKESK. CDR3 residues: CASSQVYRERSEQYF. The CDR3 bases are TGTGCCAGCAGCCAAGTTTACAGGGAACGAAGCGAGCAGTACTTC.

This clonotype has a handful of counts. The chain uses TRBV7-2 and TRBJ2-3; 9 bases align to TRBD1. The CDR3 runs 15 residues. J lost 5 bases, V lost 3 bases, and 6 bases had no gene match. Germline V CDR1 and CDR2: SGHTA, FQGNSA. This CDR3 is CASSLRQGVGDTQYF. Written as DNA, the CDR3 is TGTGCCAGCAGCTTGCGACAGGGGGTGGGAGATACGCAGTATTTT.

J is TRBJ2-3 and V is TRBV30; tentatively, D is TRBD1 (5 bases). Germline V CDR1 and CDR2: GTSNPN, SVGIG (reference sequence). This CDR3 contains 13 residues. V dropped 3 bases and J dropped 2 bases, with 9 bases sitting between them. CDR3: CAWRTENTDTQYF. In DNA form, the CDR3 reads TGTGCCTGGAGGACAGAAAACACAGATACGCAGTATTTT.

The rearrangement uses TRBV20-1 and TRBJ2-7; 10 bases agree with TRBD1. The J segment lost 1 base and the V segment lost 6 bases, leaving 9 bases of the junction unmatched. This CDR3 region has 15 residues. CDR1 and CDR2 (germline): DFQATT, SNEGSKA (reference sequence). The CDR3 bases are TGCAGTGCGGGCCCTAGGGACAGGGGTTCCTACGAGCAGTACTTC. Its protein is CSAGPRDRGSYEQYF.

The CDR3: CSASRVTGANVLTF. Here the CDR3 DNA reads TGCAGTGCTAGCAGGGTTACTGGGGCCAACGTCCTGACTTTC. The chain combines TRBV20-1 with TRBJ2-6; perhaps TRBD1 as D (5 bases). CDR3 length: 14 amino acids. V was shortened by 3 bases and J by 2 bases, with 8 bases between the two germline ends. The germline CDR1 and CDR2 sequences are DFQATT and SNEGSKA (reference sequence).

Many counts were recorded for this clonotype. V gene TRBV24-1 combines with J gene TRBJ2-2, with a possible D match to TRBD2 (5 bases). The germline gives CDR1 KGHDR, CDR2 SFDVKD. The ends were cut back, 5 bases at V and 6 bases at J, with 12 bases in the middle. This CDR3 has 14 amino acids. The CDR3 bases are TGTGCCACCAGTGGAGGGATCCTATCCGGGGAGCTGTTTTTT. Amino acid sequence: CATSGGILSGELFF.

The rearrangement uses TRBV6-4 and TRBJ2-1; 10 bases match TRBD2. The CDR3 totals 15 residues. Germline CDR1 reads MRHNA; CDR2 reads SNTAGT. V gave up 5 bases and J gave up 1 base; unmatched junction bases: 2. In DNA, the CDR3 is TGTGCCAGCAGTCAAGCGGGAGGGTCCTACAATGAGCAGTTCTTC. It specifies CASSQAGGSYNEQFF.

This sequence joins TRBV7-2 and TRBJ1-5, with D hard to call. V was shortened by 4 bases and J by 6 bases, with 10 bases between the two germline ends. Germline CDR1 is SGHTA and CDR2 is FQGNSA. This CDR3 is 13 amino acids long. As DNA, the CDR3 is TGTGCCAGCAGCTCACACTTTGGTCAGCCCCAGCATTTT. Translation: CASSSHFGQPQHF. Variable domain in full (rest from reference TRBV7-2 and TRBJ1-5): GAGVSQSPSNKVTEKGKDVELRCDPISGHTALYWYRQSLGQGLEFLIYFQGNSAPDKSGLPSDRFSAERTGGSVSTLTIQRTQQEDSAVYLCASSSHFGQPQHFGDGTRLSIL.

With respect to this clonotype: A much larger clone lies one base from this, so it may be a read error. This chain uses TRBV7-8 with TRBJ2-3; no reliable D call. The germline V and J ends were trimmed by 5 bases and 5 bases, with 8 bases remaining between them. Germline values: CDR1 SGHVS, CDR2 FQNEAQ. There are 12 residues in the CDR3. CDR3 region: CASSHGRDTQYF. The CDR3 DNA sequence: TGTGCCAGCAGCCATGGAAGAGATACGCAGTATTTT.

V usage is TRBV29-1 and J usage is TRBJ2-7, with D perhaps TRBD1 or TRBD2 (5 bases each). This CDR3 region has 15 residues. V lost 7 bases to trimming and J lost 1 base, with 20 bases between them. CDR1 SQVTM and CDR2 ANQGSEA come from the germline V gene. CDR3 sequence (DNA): TGCAGCGCCCTTGCAGGGACGGGGAGTTCCTACGAGCAGTACTTC. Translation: CSALAGTGSSYEQYF.

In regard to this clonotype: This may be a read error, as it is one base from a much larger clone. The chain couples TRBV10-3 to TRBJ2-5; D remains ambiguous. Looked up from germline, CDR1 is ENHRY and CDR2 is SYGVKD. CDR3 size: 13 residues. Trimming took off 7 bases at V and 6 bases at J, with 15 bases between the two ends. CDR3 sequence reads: CAITFGPKKTQYF. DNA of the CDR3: TGTGCCATCACCTTCGGGCCGAAAAAGACCCAGTACTTC.

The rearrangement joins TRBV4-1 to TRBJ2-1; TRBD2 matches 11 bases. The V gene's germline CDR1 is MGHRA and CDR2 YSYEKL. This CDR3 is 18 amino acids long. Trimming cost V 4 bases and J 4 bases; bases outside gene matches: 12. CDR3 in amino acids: CASSLLPPGTSGYNEQFF. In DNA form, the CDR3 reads TGCGCCAGCAGCCTACTCCCCCCCGGGACTAGCGGTTACAATGAGCAGTTCTTC.

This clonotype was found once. In DNA, the CDR3 is TGTGCCATCCGAAATGCGGGAGCCACAGAGACCCAGTACTTC. It encodes CAIRNAGATETQYF. The V and J genes are TRBV10-3 and TRBJ2-5; 7 bases are a match to TRBD2. The CDR3 spans 14 residues. Germline lookup yields CDR1 ENHRY and CDR2 SYGVKD. V lost 8 bases and J lost 4; bases outside the gene matches: 10.